Listed below are T cell receptor beta chains from one sample, sequenced in a study of sequential checkpoint blockade in melanoma. The assay was immunoSEQ multiplex PCR, and TCRdb's table has in-frame clones only and misses some. The sample comprises about 14,000 clones, 70% to 80% of which are singletons, and under 35% rests with the top ten. The sample in question was CD8+ T cells sorted from blood (inferred from file names), obtained from a patient given nivolumab and ipilimumab in sequence. These receptors were collected from a human donor with melanoma. CDR3s include the opening cysteine and the closing phenylalanine or tryptophan. D genes are given only for firm matches. For some rows the clone size is stated as once, few or many, or as a class when expanded; others skip it.

>TRBV5-4|NA|TRBD1|TRBJ1-5
TGTGCCAGCAGCCAAGACAGGACAGGGGGTCGGCAGCCCCAGCATTTT
CASSQDRTGGRQPQHF
>TRBV6-5|NA|NA|TRBJ1-2
TGTGCCAGCAGGTTCGACAGGAGGAACTATGGCTACACCTTC
CASRFDRRNYGYTF
>TRBV2|NA|TRBD2|TRBJ2-3
TGTGCCAGCAGAGAGCGGGGCGGGAGCACAGATACGCAGTATTTT
CASRERGGSTDTQYF
>TRBV7-9|few|NA|TRBJ2-2
TGTGCCAGCAGCTTAGCGGGAGGAGGGGAGCTGTTTTTT
CASSLAGGGELFF
>TRBV9|NA|TRBD1|TRBJ2-1
TGTGCCAGCAGCGTAGAGGACAGGCTACTTAACAATGAGCAGTTCTTC
CASSVEDRLLNNEQFF
>TRBV7-8|NA|TRBD2|TRBJ2-3
TGTGCCAGCAGCCTCAGACTAGCGGGAGGTATAGATACGCAGTATTTT
CASSLRLAGGIDTQYF
>TRBV7-6|NA|NA|TRBJ2-7
TGTGCCAGCAGTACAGGGTCCGAGCAGTACTTC
CASSTGSEQYF
>TRBV7-9|once|TRBD1|TRBJ2-3
TGTGCCAGCAGCCCTCGACAGGGAAGCACAGATACGCAGTATTTT
CASSPRQGSTDTQYF
>TRBV25-1|NA|NA|TRBJ2-3
TGTGCCAGCAGTGAATGGGTAGGAGCAGATACGCAGTATTTT
CASSEWVGADTQYF
>TRBV14|medium-sized|NA|TRBJ2-7
TGTGCCAGCAGCCAAGAAGCAGGAATCCTGATCTACGAGCAGTACTTC
CASSQEAGILIYEQYF
>TRBV7-6|NA|TRBD2|TRBJ2-1
TGTGCCAGCAGCTCGGGACTAGCGGGGGGGCCGAATGAGCAGTTCTTC
CASSSGLAGGPNEQFF
>TRBV6-5|NA|NA|TRBJ1-1
TGTGCCAGCAGTTCTGGCAGTGAAGCTTTCTTT
CASSSGSEAFF
>TRBV5-6|few|NA|TRBJ2-7
TGTGCCAGCAGCTCCGGGACTCCTGCCTACGAGCAGTACTTC
CASSSGTPAYEQYF
>TRBV9|few|TRBD2|TRBJ2-3
TGTGCCAGCAGCGCCATAGCGGGGGGGAACACAGATACGCAGTATTTT
CASSAIAGGNTDTQYF
>TRBV6-5|NA|TRBD1|TRBJ2-5
TGTGCCAGCAGTTACGCGACAGGGGGAGAGACCCAGTACTTC
CASSYATGGETQYF
>TRBV6-4|NA|NA|TRBJ1-1
TGTGCCAGCAGACCCCCTCCACAGGGAAAGAACACTGAAGCTTTCTTT
CASRPPPQGKNTEAFF
>TRBV7-9|NA|NA|TRBJ2-7
TGTGCCAGCAGCGGGGACTCCGGCTACGAGCAGTACTTC
CASSGDSGYEQYF
>TRBV11-2|NA|NA|TRBJ2-7
TGTGCCAGCAGTGACAGTCCCTACGAGCAGTACTTC
CASSDSPYEQYF
>TRBV5-1|NA|NA|TRBJ2-7
TGCGCCAGCAGCTTGGTTTTCGACAGAACCTACGAGCAGTACTTC
CASSLVFDRTYEQYF
>TRBV5-1|NA|TRBD2|TRBJ2-3
TGCGCCAGCAGCTTCGGGACTAGCGGCCTTTCCAGAGATACGCAGTATTTT
CASSFGTSGLSRDTQYF
>TRBV7-9|NA|TRBD2|TRBJ2-2
TGTGCCAGCAGCTTCCCCATAGCGGGGGGTCCCACCGGGGAGCTGTTTTTT
CASSFPIAGGPTGELFF
>TRBV10-1|NA|NA|TRBJ2-7
TGCGCCAGCAGTGATGGGCACGAGCAGTACTTC
CASSDGHEQYF
>TRBV5-1|once|TRBD1|TRBJ1-1
TGCGCCAGCAGCTTAGGACAGGGGGCGCCTGAAGCTTTCTTT
CASSLGQGAPEAFF
>TRBV21-1|NA|NA|TRBJ2-7
TGTGCCAGCAGCGGGGCAGGGTCCGAGCAGTACTTC
CASSGAGSEQYF
>TRBV4-3|few|NA|TRBJ2-7
TGCGCCAGCAGCCCTATAGCACCCCCCTCCTACGAGCAGTACTTC
CASSPIAPPSYEQYF
>TRBV18|NA|TRBD1|TRBJ1-5
TGTGCCAGCTCACCCCCGTTAGGAGGGGGCTCGAGTCAGCCCCAGCATTTT
CASSPPLGGGSSQPQHF
>TRBV27|NA|TRBD2|TRBJ2-7
TGTGCCAGCAGTAGCGGGATCGTCGGGGGCGAGCAGTACTTC
CASSSGIVGGEQYF
>TRBV6-6|NA|TRBD1|TRBJ1-2
TGTGCCAGCAGTACACAGGGGGGGGCGAGGGGCTACACCTTC
CASSTQGGARGYTF
>TRBV6-4|NA|NA|TRBJ2-3
TGTGCCAGCAGTGACTCAGGGGGCACAGATACGCAGTATTTT
CASSDSGGTDTQYF
>TRBV6-5|once|NA|TRBJ2-3
TGTGCCAGCAGTTACAGTACGCGGGGCTCGGAAGATACGCAGTATTTT
CASSYSTRGSEDTQYF
>TRBV9|NA|NA|TRBJ2-5
TGTGCCAGCAGCGTAGAGGGAGTTCTTAGGGAGACCCAGTACTTC
CASSVEGVLRETQYF
>TRBV30|NA|NA|TRBJ1-1
TGTGCCTGGAGTGTAAGTCAGGGGAACACTGAAGCTTTCTTT
CAWSVSQGNTEAFF
>TRBV13|NA|NA|TRBJ2-7
TGTGCCAGCAGCTATCGAGCAGGGGGGATGTGGTACGAGCAGTACTTC
CASSYRAGGMWYEQYF
>TRBV7-9|NA|NA|TRBJ2-6
TGTGCCAGCAGCTTAGCGGCGGGCGTCAGGTACTCTGGGGCCAACGTCCTGACTTTC
CASSLAAGVRYSGANVLTF
>TRBV9|NA|TRBD2|TRBJ2-1
TGTGCCAGCACCACTAGCGGGAAGTACAATGAGCAGTTCTTC
CASTTSGKYNEQFF
>TRBV30|NA|NA|TRBJ2-5
TGTGCCTGGAGCGACGGGGTAGAGACCCAGTACTTC
CAWSDGVETQYF
>TRBV11-3|few|TRBD1|TRBJ2-3
TGTGCCAGCAGCCCCGACAGGGGGGGAGACACAGATACGCAGTATTTT
CASSPDRGGDTDTQYF
>TRBV9|NA|NA|TRBJ2-1
TGTGCCAGCAGCGTAGTGCGGGATGAGCAGTTCTTC
CASSVVRDEQFF
>TRBV4-2|NA|NA|TRBJ2-5
TGTGCCAGCAGCCAGGGGGCCAGGACCCAGTACTTC
CASSQGARTQYF
>TRBV27|NA|TRBD2|TRBJ2-1
TGTGCCAGCAGTCAGTTTCGGCGGGAGGGGGCGTTCTTC
CASSQFRREGAFF
>TRBV27|NA|NA|TRBJ1-4
TGTGCCAGCAGTCCCCGCGGGGTTACCAGGGAAAAACTGTTTTTT
CASSPRGVTREKLFF
>TRBV19|NA|TRBD2|TRBJ2-3
TGTGCCACCAGTACCGCTAGCGGATGGGAGGGAGATACGCAGTATTTT
CATSTASGWEGDTQYF
>TRBV7-9|NA|TRBD1|TRBJ2-7
TGTGCCAGCAGCTTAGGGGACAGGGTGAGCTACGAGCAGTACTTC
CASSLGDRVSYEQYF
>TRBV7-9|once|TRBD1|TRBJ2-5
TGTGCCAGCAGGGGATTTACAGGGGGCCGGGAGACCCAGTACTTC
CASRGFTGGRETQYF
>TRBV7-9|NA|NA|TRBJ2-1
TGTGCCAGCAGCTTAGTGGGGGCGCACGAGCAGTTCTTC
CASSLVGAHEQFF
>TRBV7-9|few|NA|TRBJ2-7
TGTGCCAGCAGTCCAGGGGCGTACGAGCAGTACTTC
CASSPGAYEQYF
>TRBV13|NA|NA|TRBJ1-1
TGTGCCAGCAGCTTACGGGGACACCCTATTAACACTGAAGCTTTCTTT
CASSLRGHPINTEAFF
>TRBV19|medium-sized|TRBD2|TRBJ2-3
TGTGCCAGTACCCGACTAGCGGGGCATACAGATACGCAGTATTTT
CASTRLAGHTDTQYF
>TRBV7-6|few|TRBD1|TRBJ2-7
TGTGCCAGCAGCAAAGGACAGGGAAGAAGCCAGGCGGGCGAGCAGTACTTC
CASSKGQGRSQAGEQYF
>TRBV15|NA|NA|TRBJ1-1
TGTGCCACCAGCAGCATTGTCGGGGGGGCCATGAGGGATAACACTGAAGCTTTCTTT
CATSSIVGGAMRDNTEAFF
>TRBV9|NA|TRBD1|TRBJ1-2
TGTGCCAGCAGCTTAACCCCACCTCGACAGGGGGAAGGCTACACCTTC
CASSLTPPRQGEGYTF
>TRBV9|NA|TRBD1|TRBJ1-1
TGTGCCAGCAGCGTAGAAGGGCAGGGGGATGAAGCTTTCTTT
CASSVEGQGDEAFF
>TRBV19|NA|TRBD2|TRBJ2-3
TGTGCCAGTAGTACCTTAGCGGGGGGTACAGATACGCAGTATTTT
CASSTLAGGTDTQYF
>TRBV6-1|few|NA|TRBJ2-5
TGTGCCAGCAGCTATGAGTCCCGAGAGACCCAGTACTTC
CASSYESRETQYF
>TRBV29-1|NA|NA|TRBJ1-2
TGCAGCGTTGAAGCCCTTCTGTCCTATGGCTACACCTTC
CSVEALLSYGYTF
>TRBV19|few|TRBD1|TRBJ2-5
TGTGCCAGTAGTATAATGCAGGGGGTACTCGATAGGGAAGAGACCCAGTACTTC
CASSIMQGVLDREETQYF
>TRBV2|NA|NA|TRBJ2-4
TGTGCCAGCAGGGGACTCGGGCAAGTAGGGAACATTCAGTACTTC
CASRGLGQVGNIQYF
>TRBV12-5|NA|NA|TRBJ1-5
TGTGCTAGTGGTTTGGCTCAGGGGCCTCAGCATTTT
CASGLAQGPQHF
>TRBV19|large|NA|TRBJ1-5
TGTGCCAGTGAGGGGACACTCGAGGGACAGCCCCAGCATTTT
CASEGTLEGQPQHF